The entry below gives a single T cell receptor (beta chain) sequence along with its context. This clonotype was observed a few times. Its recognized antigen is unknown. The input lacks base qualities; no much larger clone sits a single base away. Taken from cysteine to phenylalanine, the CDR3 has 14 residues. Solely the CDR3 DNA is kept, with 42 bases framed from the first base. The germline V gene gives CDR1 as WSHSY and CDR2 as SAAADI. V lost 6 bases and J lost 9 bases; the stretch between them is 15 bases long. Set within a cohort of healthcare workers in London, UK, this nested case-control study involved weekly PCR testing of nasopharyngeal swabs along with blood sampling. Healthcare workers were recruited between 23 and 31 March 2020, during the week of the UK lockdown, and were followed weekly for up to about 15 weeks. Libraries were built with 5' RACE. Sequencing relied on a NextSeq 500. The TCR library protocol attached unique molecular identifiers to individual cDNA molecules to correct for sequencing error and PCR bias. Both TCR alpha and beta chains were sequenced, and tight co-correlation was observed between alpha and beta sequence abundances in each sample. The paper's data handling went like this. Decombinator V4 was used to annotate TCR sequences for V gene, J gene and CDR3. Expanded TCRs were defined as changing significantly between any two time points under a Poisson model with p below 0.0001. TCR abundances were normalised to the total number of TCRs sequenced in each sample and reported as counts per million. MAIT TCRs were defined by TRAV1-2 paired with TRAJ12, TRAJ20 or TRAJ33, and iNKT TCRs by TRAV10 paired with TRAJ18. VDJdb, accessed 1 November 2021, was searched for CMV, EBV and SARS-CoV-2 annotated TCRs, with TCRs annotated for multiple antigens excluded. TCRdb applied fastp at Q25 and MiXCR to the public reads, then kept only in-frame beta chains. Identical CDR3 proteins give one entry, which carries the most common genes and DNA. The V and J calls and clone size are TCRdb's, not the authors'. The table for this sample lists roughly 80,000 distinct CDR3 sequences; over 9% of them were counted only once. The top ten clones comprise about 12% of the sample.

The data were obtained in a study of early T cells in non-severe SARS-CoV-2 infection (dated by TCRdb to the early 2020s). Study-level background: Because TCR sequencing relied on bulk RNA taken from unsorted whole blood, pairing of alpha and beta chains was not possible.

Broad study findings and their caveats: VDJdb matching was skewed toward anti-spike CD8 responses and likely underestimated virus-specific expansions, missing private and CD4 specificities.

The sequence was obtained from an adult who was a healthcare worker with PCR-confirmed SARS-CoV-2 infection or an uninfected control (not recorded which). The chain couples TRBV10-2 to TRBJ1-6; no D gene is confidently identified. The specimen comprised whole blood, sampled at baseline. The CDR3 amino acid sequence is: CASREEGVSSPLHF. The bases read TGCGCCAGCAGAGAAGAGGGAGTGTCTTCACCCCTCCACTTT.